These 2 T cell receptor beta chains were all obtained from the same sample, sequenced in a study of T cells after yellow fever vaccination. From the 5' RACE reads, TCRdb called clonotypes with MiXCR, one entry per CDR3 protein. Among about 250,000 distinct CDR3 sequences listed, 3.6% were seen once. The sample here was PBMCs, taken 15 days after the yellow fever booster vaccination. Receptors originate from a man younger than 35 who received the YFV17D yellow fever vaccine.

The chain employs TRBV5-1 and TRBJ2-2; D remains unclear. Trimming removed 0 bases from V and 0 bases from J, with 9 bases in between. In germline, CDR1 is SGHRS, CDR2 YFSETQ. This CDR3 is built from 16 residues. The chain's CDR3 is CASSLVLSTNTGELFF. CDR3 in DNA: TGCGCCAGCAGCTTGGTACTATCCACGAACACCGGGGAGCTGTTTTTT.

Ten or more counts support this clonotype. The gene calls are TRBV7-2 and TRBJ2-1; D gene unclear. The CDR3 consists of 17 residues. Germline V gives CDR1 SGHTA, CDR2 FQGNSA. V was trimmed by 3 bases and J by 0 bases, leaving 15 bases between them. CDR3 amino acids: CASSLIGVVVSYNEQFF. The CDR3 DNA reads as TGTGCCAGCAGCTTGATTGGGGTGGTCGTCTCCTACAATGAGCAGTTCTTC.